These 21 T cell receptor beta chains were sequenced from one sample in a study of T cell responses to AZD1222 COVID-19 vaccine. Profiling relied on immunoSEQ multiplex PCR, and the TCRdb table lists in-frame clones only, not all of them. The table records tens of thousands of clones, around 80% of them present only once. The input for sequencing was peripheral blood, taken 28 days after the second AZD1222 dose. These receptors all stem from an adult who received the AZD1222 COVID-19 vaccine.

The chain employs TRBV7-9 and TRBJ1-1; D uncertain. The V gene lost 8 bases and the J gene lost 0 bases, with 10 bases spanning the gap. From germline, CDR1 is SEHNR and CDR2 FQNEAQ (reference sequence). This CDR3 contains 13 residues. CDR3 region: CASFEPLNTEAFF. DNA for the CDR3: TGTGCCAGCTTCGAACCGTTGAACACTGAAGCTTTCTTT. The whole variable domain, filled in from reference TRBV7-9 and TRBJ1-1, reads DTGVSQNPRHKITKRGQNVTFRCDPISEHNRLYWYRQTLGQGPEFLTYFQNEAQLEKSRLLSDRFSAERPKGSFSTLEIQRTEQGDSAMYLCASFEPLNTEAFFGQGTRLTVV.

This clone occurred a few times. The V gene is TRBV7-2, the J gene TRBJ2-2; weak D call: TRBD2 (5 bases). Germline V gene sequence: CDR1 SGHTA, CDR2 FQGNSA. This CDR3 comprises 15 residues. With 2 bases removed from V and 8 bases from J, the gap between germline ends came to 15 bases. The CDR3 here is CASSLISGSTGELFF. DNA of the CDR3: TGTGCCAGCAGCTTAATCAGCGGCAGTACGGGGGAGCTGTTTTTT. Complete variable domain (other parts from reference TRBV7-2 and TRBJ2-2): GAGVSQSPSNKVTEKGKDVELRCDPISGHTALYWYRQSLGQGLEFLIYFQGNSAPDKSGLPSDRFSAERTGGSVSTLTIQRTQQEDSAVYLCASSLISGSTGELFFGEGSRLTVL.

V usage is TRBV7-9 and J usage is TRBJ1-4, with 7 bases that match TRBD1. This CDR3 contains 18 residues. Per the germline V gene, CDR1 is SEHNR and CDR2 is FQNEAQ (reference sequence). V lost 5 bases and J lost 4; bases outside the gene matches: 16. The CDR3, as DNA: TGTGCCAGCAGCATCTCTTCCGGTCTGGGACAGATTAATGAAAAACTGTTTTTT. This encodes CASSISSGLGQINEKLFF.

This rearrangement joins TRBV5-4 to TRBJ2-1, with 7 bases matching TRBD2. The germline V gene has CDR1 SGHNT and CDR2 YYREEE (reference sequence). With 4 bases clipped from V and 5 bases from J, the junction kept 9 bases outside the gene matches. The CDR3 is 15 amino acids. The CDR3, as DNA: TGTGCCAGCAGCAGAAGCGGGGTTGCCGACAATGAGCAGTTCTTC. As protein: CASSRSGVADNEQFF. The variable domain in full, with the rest retrieved from reference TRBV5-4 and TRBJ2-1, is ETGVTQSPTHLIKTRGQQVTLRCSSQSGHNTVSWYQQALGQGPQFIFQYYREEENGRGNFPPRFSGLQFPNYSSELNVNALELDDSALYLCASSRSGVADNEQFFGPGTRLTVL.

The chain is built from TRBV2 and TRBJ1-5; D is perhaps TRBD1 (6 bases). Germline V gives CDR1 SNHLY, CDR2 FYNNEI. V was clipped by 8 bases and J by 1 base, with 18 bases between them. CDR3 length: 16 amino acids. CDR3 in amino acids: CASAGTLGGSNQPQHF. CDR3 DNA sequence: TGTGCCAGCGCCGGGACACTGGGAGGGAGCAATCAGCCCCAGCATTTT. The full variable domain, completed using reference TRBV2 and TRBJ1-5, is EPEVTQTPSHQVTQMGQEVILRCVPISNHLYFYWYRQILGQKVEFLVSFYNNEISEKSEIFDDQFSVERPDGSNFTLKIRSTKLEDSAMYFCASAGTLGGSNQPQHFGDGTRLSIL.

There are a few counts of this clone. The chain joins TRBV27 to TRBJ1-1, with D unresolved. With 10 bases removed from V and 5 bases from J, the gap between germline ends came to 11 bases. The CDR3 contains 11 residues. CDR1 and CDR2 (germline): MNHEY, SMNVEV (reference sequence). In DNA form, the CDR3 reads TGTGCCACTAGGACGGATACTGAAGCTTTCTTT. The encoded protein is CATRTDTEAFF.

This clone was counted between two and nine times. The rearrangement joins TRBV9 to TRBJ1-2, with TRBD1 matching 8 bases. The V gene end was trimmed by 3 bases and the J gene end by 3 bases; junction bases not matched to a gene: 13. This CDR3 comprises 17 residues. The V gene's germline CDR1 is SGDLS and CDR2 YYNGEE. In DNA, the CDR3 is TGTGCCAGCAGCGCACACGGACAGGGTCGAAGTTACTATGGCTACACCTTC. Protein product: CASSAHGQGRSYYGYTF.

V is TRBV3-1 (or the pseudogene TRBV3-2) and J is TRBJ1-6; 11 bases map to TRBD1. V lost 4 bases to trimming and J lost 7 bases; unmatched junction nucleotides: 3. Germline assignment: CDR1 LGHDT and CDR2 YNNKEL (reference sequence). The CDR3 is 15 amino acids. DNA of the CDR3: TGTGCCAGCAGCCCGGGACAGGGGGACAATTCACCCCTCCACTTT. Translating it yields CASSPGQGDNSPLHF.

The count of this clone is one. The chain recombines TRBV3-1 (or the pseudogene TRBV3-2) with TRBJ2-7; no clear D. The V and J ends lost 1 base and 4 bases respectively, with 11 bases between them. The CDR3 is 14 residues long. The germline V gene encodes CDR1 LGHDT and CDR2 YNNKEL (reference sequence). The CDR3 is CASSQGWDQYEQYF. The CDR3 nucleotides read TGTGCCAGCAGCCAAGGGTGGGATCAGTACGAGCAGTACTTC.

The genes are TRBV5-1 and TRBJ1-1; 9 nucleotides line up with TRBD1. CDR3 length: 15 amino acids. The germline V gene encodes CDR1 SGHRS and CDR2 YFSETQ. V lost 4 bases to trimming and J lost 4 bases; unmatched junction nucleotides: 8. The DNA for the CDR3 is TGCGCCAGCAGCGCCCGACCGGGACAGGGCACTGAAGCTTTCTTT. Its translation is CASSARPGQGTEAFF.

The chain has TRBV5-6 and TRBJ1-1; 9 bases map to TRBD1. With 4 bases clipped from V and 3 bases from J, the junction kept 4 bases outside the gene matches. The CDR3 extends over 14 amino acids. Germline V gene lookup returns CDR1 SGHDT and CDR2 YYEEEE. The DNA for the CDR3 is TGTGCCAGCAGCCTACAGGGGGCCTACACTGAAGCTTTCTTT. Amino acid sequence: CASSLQGAYTEAFF.

CDR3 sequence reads: CAWAGQNQPQHF. The CDR3 DNA reads as TGTGCCTGGGCGGGACAGAATCAGCCCCAGCATTTT. The gene calls are TRBV30 and TRBJ1-5, with 7 bases that match TRBD1. The junction had 2 bases not matched to a gene; V was cut back by 5 bases and J by 4 bases. Germline CDR1 is GTSNPN and CDR2 is SVGIG (reference sequence). This CDR3 is 12 amino acids long.

The rearrangement links TRBV10-3 to TRBJ2-2; 8 nucleotides agree with TRBD2. In germline, CDR1 is ENHRY, CDR2 SYGVKD. Losses at the gene ends were 11 bases for V and 6 bases for J; bases not matched to a gene: 14. The CDR3 extends over 15 amino acids. The CDR3 region is CAVGRRSGAPGELFF. DNA for the CDR3: TGTGCCGTAGGAAGACGTAGCGGGGCCCCCGGGGAGCTGTTTTTT.

The chain carries TRBV3-1 (or the pseudogene TRBV3-2) and TRBJ2-5; TRBD2 might be the D (6 bases). Trimming removed 3 bases from V and 3 bases from J, with 8 bases in between. CDR1 is LGHDT and CDR2 is YNNKEL in the germline V gene (reference sequence). The CDR3 extends over 13 amino acids. The CDR3 loop reads CASSQRGKETQYF. The CDR3 coding sequence is TGTGCCAGCAGCCAGCGCGGGAAAGAGACCCAGTACTTC.

This chain links TRBV5-4 with TRBJ1-1; D perhaps matches TRBD1 (5 bases). The CDR3 is 16 residues long. Germline CDR1 reads SGHNT; CDR2 reads YYREEE (reference sequence). V was clipped by 7 bases and J by 1 base, with 20 bases between them. The DNA of the CDR3 is TGTGCCAGCTCCAACTTGCGGGGGAGAGGGAACACTGAAGCTTTCTTT. Its protein product is CASSNLRGRGNTEAFF.

The chain is built from TRBV6-2 or TRBV6-3 and TRBJ1-2; a weak D match, TRBD1 (5 bases). V was cut by 0 bases and J by 8 bases, with 16 bases left in between. CDR3 size: 15 residues. Per the germline V gene, CDR1 is MNHEY and CDR2 is SVGEGT. CDR3 DNA sequence: TGTGCCAGCAGTTACTCGAGGGGAGGGATTGACGGCTACACCTTC. Its translation is CASSYSRGGIDGYTF.

The gene calls are TRBV12-3 or TRBV12-4 and TRBJ2-1; D ambiguous. The CDR3 length is 12 residues. V was cut by 8 bases and J by 4 bases, with 9 bases left in between. For the CDR3, the DNA is TGTGCCAGCGCGGATCCTTACAATGAGCAGTTCTTC. It specifies CASADPYNEQFF.

The chain recombines TRBV7-6 with TRBJ2-3; 7 nucleotides line up with TRBD2. Germline V gene sequence: CDR1 SGHVS, CDR2 FNYEAQ. V lost 1 base to trimming and J lost 2 bases; unmatched junction nucleotides: 3. This CDR3 has 15 amino acids. The CDR3 nucleotides are TGTGCCAGCAGCTTAGTGGGGGGGTACACAGATACGCAGTATTTT. Protein sequence: CASSLVGGYTDTQYF.

This clone was picked up one time. V is TRBV5-6 and J is TRBJ1-1; TRBD1 matches at 9 bases. V lost 2 bases to trimming and J lost 7 bases; unmatched junction nucleotides: 9. Germline CDR1 SGHDT, CDR2 YYEEEE. The CDR3 loop spans 15 amino acids. The CDR3 spells CASSLRTGDGSEAFF. For the CDR3, the DNA is TGTGCCAGCAGCTTACGGACAGGGGACGGTAGTGAAGCTTTCTTT. The whole variable domain, filled in from reference TRBV5-6 and TRBJ1-1, reads DAGVTQSPTHLIKTRGQQVTLRCSPKSGHDTVSWYQQALGQGPQFIFQYYEEEERQRGNFPDRFSGHQFPNYSSELNVNALLLGDSALYLCASSLRTGDGSEAFFGQGTRLTVV.

The chain carries TRBV10-1 and TRBJ2-5; 14 nucleotides line up with TRBD2. The junction had 12 bases not matched to a gene; V was cut back by 10 bases and J by 5 bases. Germline CDR1 is WNHNN and CDR2 is SYGVQD (reference sequence). The CDR3 runs to 16 residues. In DNA form, the CDR3 reads TGCGCCATAGGACTAGCGGGGGGCCTAGTTGATGAGACCCAGTACTTC. This translates into CAIGLAGGLVDETQYF.

This clone was detected a few times. The V call is TRBV5-5, the J call TRBJ1-3; D uncertain. Trimming pared 2 bases from V and 2 bases from J, leaving 11 bases between. Looked up from germline, CDR1 is SGHKS and CDR2 is YYEKEE (reference sequence). This CDR3 is 15 amino acids long. The CDR3: CASSFLGMTGNTIYF. The CDR3 bases are TGTGCCAGCAGCTTCTTGGGCATGACTGGAAACACCATATATTTT.